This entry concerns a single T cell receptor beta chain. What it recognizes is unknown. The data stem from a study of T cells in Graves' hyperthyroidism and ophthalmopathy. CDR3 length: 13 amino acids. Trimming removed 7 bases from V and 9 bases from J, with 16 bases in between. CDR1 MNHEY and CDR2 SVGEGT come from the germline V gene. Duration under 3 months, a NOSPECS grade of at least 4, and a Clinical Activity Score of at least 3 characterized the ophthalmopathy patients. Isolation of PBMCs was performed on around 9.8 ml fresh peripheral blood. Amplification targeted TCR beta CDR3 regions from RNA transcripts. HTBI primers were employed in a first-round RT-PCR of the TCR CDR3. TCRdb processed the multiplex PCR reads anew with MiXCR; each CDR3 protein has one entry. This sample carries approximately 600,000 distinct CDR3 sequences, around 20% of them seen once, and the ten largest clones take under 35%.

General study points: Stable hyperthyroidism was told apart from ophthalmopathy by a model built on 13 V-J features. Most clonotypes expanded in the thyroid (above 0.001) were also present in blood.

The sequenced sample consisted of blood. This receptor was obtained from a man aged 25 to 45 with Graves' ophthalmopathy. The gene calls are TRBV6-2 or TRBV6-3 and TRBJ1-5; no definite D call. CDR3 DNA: TGTGCCAGCACCCAGAGCCCAGATGCGCCCCAGCATTTT. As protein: CASTQSPDAPQHF.